This T cell receptor beta chain appears in the sequencing data of a study of chemoradiotherapy in HPV16-positive cancers. Study in general: Candidate HPV-specific clones and shared TCR motifs came from a couple of HPV16-positive patients. Study-level points and caveats: During treatment, candidate HPV-specific clones and E7-related motifs expanded in tumor.

Repeated repertoire sampling spanned the course of chemoradiotherapy. With respect to this clone: Its antigen is not known.

Sequenced by immunoSEQ multiplex PCR; TCRdb stores in-frame clones only, minus some. The sample includes roughly 8,800 clones, 70% of them seen just once. CDR3 length equals 14 residues. Germline CDR1 is GTSNPN and CDR2 is SVGIG (reference sequence). J gave up 10 bases and V 3 bases, and 13 bases lay outside the gene matches. This sequence joins TRBV30 and TRBJ1-1; 8 bases are a match to TRBD1. Sequencing used tumor tissue, obtained from a patient who underwent chemoradiotherapy. The source of this sequence is a human donor with HPV-associated anogenital cancer. This CDR3 reads CAWSLSGQGGGAFF. As DNA, the CDR3 is TGTGCCTGGAGCCTATCCGGACAGGGAGGAGGAGCTTTCTTT.